This is a list of T cell receptor beta chains from one sample in a study of OX40 agonist ivuxolimab in advanced cancers. Measured with immunoSEQ multiplex PCR; TCRdb has only the in-frame clones, and not every one. The sample holds approximately 82,000 clones, approximately 85% seen once. This specimen consisted of CD4+ or CD8+ T cells sorted from blood, obtained in a trial of the OX40 agonist ivuxolimab. All receptors come from an adult with an advanced solid tumor such as melanoma, head and neck, liver or kidney cancer. CDR3s leave out the opening cysteine and the closing phenylalanine or tryptophan. Part of the rows lack a size; the others show once, few, many or a class for expanded clones.

cdr3_aa | clone_size | v_call
AWSTAGTGGREAF | NA | TRBV30
ASSLGGGSYEQY | NA | TRBV28
ASSQSRVGNTIY | NA | TRBV7-2
ASSPREAGADTEAF | NA | TRBV5-1
ASSQEGRPYNSPLH | NA | TRBV4-2
SAGQGSSEQY | NA | TRBV29-1
ATTGSGFTDTQY | once | TRBV28
SVGTGGASYEQY | NA | TRBV29-1
ASSAAGPQY | NA | TRBV7-9
ASSRNPLAASTDTQY | NA | TRBV7-2
ASSPPPRTLH | NA | TRBV28
ASSPLTSRDTQY | NA | TRBV9
ASRPGATGNTIY | few | TRBV19
AISSTEGHLQETQY | NA | TRBV10-3
ASSLSVGVNQPQH | NA | TRBV28
ASSLAGEPTGELF | NA | TRBV5-1
ASSLTWDRGETQY | NA | TRBV7-7
ASSVAAGGDNYGYT | NA | TRBV9
ASRGGGPSSYEQY | NA | TRBV2
ASSPDSLGTDTQY | NA | TRBV7-2
ASISRPGQGKNIQY | NA | TRBV6-4
AWKSIPSNYGYT | NA | TRBV30
ASSQEVTMNTGELF | NA | TRBV4-2
ASSAPGRNTGELF | NA | TRBV19
ASSRGTDYGYT | NA | TRBV6-5
ASSYSDRGGDQPQH | NA | TRBV6-6
ASSLLPEDYGYT | NA | TRBV10-2
AISDRDRVDRRAF | NA | TRBV10-3
ASSGAGPGGTQY | once | TRBV6-1
ASSYNGENTEAF | NA | TRBV6-5
ASSSRDRALGGYT | medium-sized | TRBV4-2
ASRTGPRQTVDTQY | NA | TRBV5-1
AWTPSRDYGYT | NA | TRBV30